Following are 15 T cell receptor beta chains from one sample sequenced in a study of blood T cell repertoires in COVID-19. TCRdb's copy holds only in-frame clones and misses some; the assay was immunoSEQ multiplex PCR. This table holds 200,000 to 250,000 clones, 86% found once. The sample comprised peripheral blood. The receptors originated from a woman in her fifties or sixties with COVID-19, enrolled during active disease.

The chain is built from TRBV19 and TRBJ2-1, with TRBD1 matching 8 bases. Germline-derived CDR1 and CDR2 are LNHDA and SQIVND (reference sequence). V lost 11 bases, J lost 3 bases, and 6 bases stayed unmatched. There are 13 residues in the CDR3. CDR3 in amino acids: CASGQVLYNEQFF. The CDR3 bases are TGTGCCTCGGGACAGGTTCTCTACAATGAGCAGTTCTTC.

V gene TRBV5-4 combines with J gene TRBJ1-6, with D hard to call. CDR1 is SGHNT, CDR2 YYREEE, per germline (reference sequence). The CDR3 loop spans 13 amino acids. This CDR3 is CATRVSYNSPLHF. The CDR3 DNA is TGTGCAACCCGAGTTTCCTATAATTCACCCCTCCACTTT.

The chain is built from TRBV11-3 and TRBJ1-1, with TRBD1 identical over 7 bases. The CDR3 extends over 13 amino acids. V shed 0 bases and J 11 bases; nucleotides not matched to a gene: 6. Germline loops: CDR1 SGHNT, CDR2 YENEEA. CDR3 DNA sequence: TGTGCCAGCAGCTTAGACAAGGGGGCTTCGGCTTTCTTT. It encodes CASSLDKGASAFF.

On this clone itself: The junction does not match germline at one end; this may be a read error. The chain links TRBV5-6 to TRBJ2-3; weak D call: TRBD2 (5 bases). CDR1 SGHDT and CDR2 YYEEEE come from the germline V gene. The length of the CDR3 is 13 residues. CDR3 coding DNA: TGTGCCAGCAGCTTGGTAGTGGGAGATACACAGTATTTT. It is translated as CASSLVVGDTQYF.

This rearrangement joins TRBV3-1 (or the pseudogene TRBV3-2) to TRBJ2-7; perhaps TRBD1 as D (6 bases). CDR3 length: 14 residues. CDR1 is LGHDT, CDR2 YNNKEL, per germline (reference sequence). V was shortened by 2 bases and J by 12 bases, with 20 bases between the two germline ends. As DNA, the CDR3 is TGTGCCAGCAGCCAAAAGCTGATCCGGGACAAAGTGTACTTC. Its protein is CASSQKLIRDKVYF.

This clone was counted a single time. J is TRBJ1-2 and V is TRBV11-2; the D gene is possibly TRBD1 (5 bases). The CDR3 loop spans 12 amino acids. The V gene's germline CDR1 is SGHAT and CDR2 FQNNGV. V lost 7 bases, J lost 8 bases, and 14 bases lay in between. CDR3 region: CASTAGGRGYTF. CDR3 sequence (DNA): TGTGCCAGCACCGCGGGGGGACGAGGCTACACCTTC.

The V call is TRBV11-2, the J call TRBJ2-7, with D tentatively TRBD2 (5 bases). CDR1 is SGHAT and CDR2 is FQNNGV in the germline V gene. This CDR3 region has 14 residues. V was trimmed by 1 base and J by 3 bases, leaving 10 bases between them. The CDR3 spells CASSLGGLNYEQYV. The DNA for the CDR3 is TGTGCCAGCAGCTTAGGCGGACTGAACTACGAGCAGTACGTC.

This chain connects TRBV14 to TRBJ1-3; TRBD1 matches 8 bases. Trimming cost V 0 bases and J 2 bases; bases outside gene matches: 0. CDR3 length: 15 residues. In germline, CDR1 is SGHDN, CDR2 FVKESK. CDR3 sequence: CASSQEDRAGNTIYF. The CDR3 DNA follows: TGTGCCAGCAGCCAAGAGGACAGGGCTGGAAACACCATATATTTT.

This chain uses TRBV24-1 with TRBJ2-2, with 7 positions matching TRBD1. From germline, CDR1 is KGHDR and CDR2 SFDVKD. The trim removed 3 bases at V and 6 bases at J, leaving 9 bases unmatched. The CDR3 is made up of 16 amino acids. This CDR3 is CATSDHRGDAAGELFF. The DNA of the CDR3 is TGTGCCACCAGTGATCACAGGGGTGACGCCGCCGGGGAGCTGTTTTTT.

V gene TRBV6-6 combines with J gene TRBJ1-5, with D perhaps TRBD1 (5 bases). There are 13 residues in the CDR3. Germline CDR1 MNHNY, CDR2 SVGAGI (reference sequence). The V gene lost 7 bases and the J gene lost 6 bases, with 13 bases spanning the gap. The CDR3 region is CASNGGQRQPQHF. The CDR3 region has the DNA TGTGCCAGCAACGGGGGTCAGCGTCAGCCCCAGCATTTT.

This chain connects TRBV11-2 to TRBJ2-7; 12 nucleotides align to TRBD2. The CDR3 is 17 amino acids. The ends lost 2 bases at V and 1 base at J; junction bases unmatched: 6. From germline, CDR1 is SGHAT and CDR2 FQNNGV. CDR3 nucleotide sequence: TGTGCCAGCAGCTTAAGTCGCACTAGCGGGGGGTCCTACGAGCAGTACTTC. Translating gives CASSLSRTSGGSYEQYF.

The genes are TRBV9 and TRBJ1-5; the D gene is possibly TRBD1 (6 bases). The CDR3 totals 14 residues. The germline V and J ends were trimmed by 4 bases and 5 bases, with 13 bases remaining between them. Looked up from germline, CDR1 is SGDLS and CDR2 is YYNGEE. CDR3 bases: TGTGCCAGCAGCCCCGGACAGAGTGATCAGCCCCAGCATTTT. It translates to CASSPGQSDQPQHF.

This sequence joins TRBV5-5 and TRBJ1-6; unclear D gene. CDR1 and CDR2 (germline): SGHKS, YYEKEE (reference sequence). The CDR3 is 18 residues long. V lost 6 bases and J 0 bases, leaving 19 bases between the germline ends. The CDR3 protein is CASKGGSLMSSYNSPLHF. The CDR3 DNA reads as TGTGCCAGCAAAGGAGGAAGTCTTATGAGCTCCTATAATTCACCCCTCCACTTT.

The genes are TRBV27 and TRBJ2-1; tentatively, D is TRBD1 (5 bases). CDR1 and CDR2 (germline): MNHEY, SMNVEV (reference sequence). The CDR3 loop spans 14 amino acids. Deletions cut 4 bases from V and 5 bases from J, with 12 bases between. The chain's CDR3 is CASSSSQGNNEQFF. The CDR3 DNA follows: TGTGCCAGCAGTTCATCTCAGGGAAACAATGAGCAGTTCTTC.

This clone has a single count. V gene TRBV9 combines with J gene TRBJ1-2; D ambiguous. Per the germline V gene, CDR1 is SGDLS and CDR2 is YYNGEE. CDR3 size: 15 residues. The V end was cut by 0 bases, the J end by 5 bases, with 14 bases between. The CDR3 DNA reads TGTGCCAGCAGCGTAGGGCAAAGCCGGCGGTATGGCTACACCTTC. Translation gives CASSVGQSRRYGYTF.